The 7 T cell receptor beta chains below come from one sample, sequenced in a study of spatial heterogeneity in lung cancer. Time point denoted: blood at routine non-recurrence follow-up after resection. TCRdb called the 5' RACE reads again in MiXCR, with one record for every CDR3 protein. The sample carries approximately 41,000 distinct CDR3 sequences, about 11% recorded once. This specimen consisted of PBMCs, obtained at follow-up. The origin of the receptors is a female donor with early-stage non-small cell lung cancer.

This clonotype was seen at least ten times. The chain is built from TRBV11-2 and TRBJ2-3; 11 bases are shared with TRBD2. This CDR3 has 18 residues. V lost 0 bases to trimming and J lost 0 bases; unmatched junction nucleotides: 5. Germline CDR1 is SGHAT and CDR2 is FQNNGV. CDR3 sequence (DNA): TGTGCCAGCAGCTTAGAGCTAGCGGGGGGCCCTAGCACAGATACGCAGTATTTT. This gives the protein CASSLELAGGPSTDTQYF.

In its sample, this clonotype was seen many times. The CDR3 nucleotides read TGTGCCAGCAGCTTAGAGGTGTCAGCTAATTCACCCCTCCACTTT. Translating it yields CASSLEVSANSPLHF. The chain joins TRBV7-6 to TRBJ1-6; D remains unclear. The V gene's germline CDR1 is SGHVS and CDR2 FNYEAQ. This CDR3 comprises 15 residues. V lost 1 base to trimming and J lost 6 bases, with 10 bases between them.

A few counts support this clonotype. The rearrangement uses TRBV5-1 and TRBJ1-1; 7 bases match TRBD1. The V and J ends lost 0 bases and 5 bases, in that order; junction bases with no gene match: 7. The CDR3 covers 15 residues. The V gene's germline CDR1 is SGHRS and CDR2 YFSETQ. The CDR3 is CASSLAGAGGTEAFF. The CDR3 DNA reads TGCGCCAGCAGCTTGGCCGGGGCAGGGGGAACTGAAGCTTTCTTT.

This clonotype was found a few times. The chain uses TRBV28 and TRBJ1-1, with D possibly TRBD1 on 5 matching bases. Trimming took off 7 bases at V and 3 bases at J, with 21 bases between the two ends. The CDR3 covers 16 residues. Germline CDR1 MDHEN, CDR2 SYDVKM. CDR3 loop: CASKVTGLNWDTEAFF. The CDR3, as DNA: TGTGCCAGCAAAGTAACAGGCCTTAATTGGGACACTGAAGCTTTCTTT.

A few counts support this clonotype. The chain has TRBV28 and TRBJ1-2, with a weak D call TRBD1 (6 bases). CDR1 and CDR2 from the germline V gene are MDHEN and SYDVKM. V shed 5 bases and J shed 3 bases, with 16 bases lying between them. There are 15 residues in the CDR3. The CDR3 region is CASSPGQGTYYGYTF. In nucleotides, the CDR3 is TGTGCCAGCAGTCCGGGGCAGGGGACTTACTATGGCTACACCTTC.

V and J are TRBV6-5 and TRBJ2-1; 9 bases match TRBD2. The V segment lost 3 bases and the J segment 7 bases; nucleotides outside the gene matches: 7. The CDR3 is 15 residues long. Per germline, CDR1 MNHEY and CDR2 SVGAGI. The CDR3 protein is CASSYGGGARNEQFF. Here the CDR3 DNA reads TGTGCCAGCAGTTATGGCGGGGGGGCAAGGAATGAGCAGTTCTTC.

In its sample, this clonotype was seen many times. The V and J genes are TRBV11-2 and TRBJ2-2; 8 nucleotides align to TRBD1. The CDR3 sequence is 16 residues long. With V trimmed by 5 bases and J by 3 bases, 8 bases remained unmatched. Germline V CDR1 and CDR2: SGHAT, FQNNGV. CDR3 in amino acids: CASSPGQAWDTGELFF. Here the CDR3 DNA reads TGTGCCAGCAGCCCGGGACAGGCCTGGGACACCGGGGAGCTGTTTTTT.